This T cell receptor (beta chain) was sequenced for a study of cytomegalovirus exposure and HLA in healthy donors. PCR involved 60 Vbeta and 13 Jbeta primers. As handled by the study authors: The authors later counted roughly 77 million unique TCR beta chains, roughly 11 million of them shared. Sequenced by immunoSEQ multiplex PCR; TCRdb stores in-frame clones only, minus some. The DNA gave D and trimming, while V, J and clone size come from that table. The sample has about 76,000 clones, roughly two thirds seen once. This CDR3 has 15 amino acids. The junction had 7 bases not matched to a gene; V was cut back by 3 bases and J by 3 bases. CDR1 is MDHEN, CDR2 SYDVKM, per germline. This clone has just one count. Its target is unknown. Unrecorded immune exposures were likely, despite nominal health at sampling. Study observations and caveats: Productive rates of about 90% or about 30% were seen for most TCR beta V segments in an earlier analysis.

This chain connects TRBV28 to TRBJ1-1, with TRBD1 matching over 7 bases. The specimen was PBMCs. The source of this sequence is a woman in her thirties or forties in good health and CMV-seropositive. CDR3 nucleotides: TGTGCCAGCAGTTTTCAGGGACAGCCTTACACTGAAGCTTTCTTT. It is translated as CASSFQGQPYTEAFF.